This T cell receptor (beta chain) comes out of a study of tumor-infiltrating lymphocytes in primary liver carcinoma. As for the study in general: Each participant had primary liver carcinoma, and surgical resection was the treatment. Study-level results: Researchers did not compare CD4+ and CD8+ repertoires, as samples were bulk unsorted.

This clonotype came up a few times. Antigen: not known. Out of unsorted whole blood came the blood RNA, and germline DNA was extracted as well. Chronic HBV infection, which was untreated, was present in the patients. Total RNA amounting to roughly 450 ng was the source from which TCR beta cDNA was made with a constant-region primer. A slightly modified ARM-PCR protocol with three nested multiplex PCR rounds produced these TCR beta libraries. One entry per CDR3 protein results from TCRdb running MiXCR on the multiplex PCR reads. The table shows hundreds of thousands of distinct CDR3 sequences, with roughly 60% occurring only once. The source material was peripheral blood. This receptor was taken from a woman under 40 with primary liver carcinoma and hepatitis B virus infection.

The CDR3 DNA sequence: TGCGCCAGCAGCTTGGGCGGAGGCTCGAACACTGAAGCTTTCTTT. The encoded protein is CASSLGGGSNTEAFF. The V gene is TRBV5-1, the J gene TRBJ1-1, with D unclear. The ends were cut back, 0 bases at V and 1 base at J, with 10 bases in the middle. There are 15 residues in the CDR3. Germline lookup yields CDR1 SGHRS and CDR2 YFSETQ.